A selection of T cell receptor beta chains follows, all from one sample in a study of shared clonotypes between healthy human individuals. The assay was immunoSEQ multiplex PCR, and TCRdb's table has in-frame clones only and misses some. The sample records about 700,000 clones, 90% to 95% being singletons. The specimen was naive CD8+ T cells sorted from blood. These receptors came from a man aged 25-40 years in good health. Each CDR3 is given with its conserved first and last residue. The order of the fields is clone size, CDR3 length, J gene, V gene, D gene, CDR3 DNA, CDR3 protein. The D gene is left open where the match is weak. A row's size may be missing; if present it is once, few, many or a size class.

>-|16|TRBJ2-1|TRBV9|TRBD2
TGTGCCAGCAGCGCCTCCGGGACTAGCGGATACAATGAGCAGTTCTTC
CASSASGTSGYNEQFF
>-|18|TRBJ2-7|TRBV4-3|TRBD2
TGCGCCAGCAGCCAAGTGTTCCCATGGACTAGCGGGAGAGATGAGCAGTACTTC
CASSQVFPWTSGRDEQYF
>-|14|TRBJ1-1|TRBV6-1|-
TGTGCCAGCAGTGAAGCGATGGACAGTACCGAAGCTTTCTTT
CASSEAMDSTEAFF
>once|17|TRBJ2-1|TRBV4-2|-
TGTGCCAGCAGCCAAGATCTCTCCGGGCTCCCCTACAATGAGCAGTTCTTC
CASSQDLSGLPYNEQFF
>few|15|TRBJ1-1|TRBV7-9|-
TGTGCCAGCAGCTTGCTTTTGGGGGCGCGGACTGAAGCTTTCTTT
CASSLLLGARTEAFF
>-|14|TRBJ2-7|TRBV6-6|TRBD1
TGTGCCAGCAGCTGGGGACAGGGTCCCTACGAGCAGTACTTC
CASSWGQGPYEQYF
>-|16|TRBJ2-1|TRBV28|TRBD2
TGTGCCAGCAGTTTAGTCCCAGCGGGGCCCTTCGATGAGCAGTTCTTC
CASSLVPAGPFDEQFF
>-|15|TRBJ1-1|TRBV6-6|-
TGTGCCAGCAGTTACGGAGGGGCCTTGAACACTGAAGCTTTCTTT
CASSYGGALNTEAFF
>once|15|TRBJ2-7|TRBV7-9|TRBD1
TGTGCCAGCAGCTCATTGGACAGGAAATACCACGAGCAGTACTTC
CASSSLDRKYHEQYF
>-|14|TRBJ2-2|TRBV2|-
TGTGCCAGCAGTGAAGGACCGAACACCGGGGAGCTGTTTTTT
CASSEGPNTGELFF
>few|13|TRBJ2-7|TRBV28|-
TGTGCCACCGGAGGGGGGAGCTCCTACGAGCAGTACTTC
CATGGGSSYEQYF
>-|14|TRBJ1-2|TRBV30|-
TGTGCCTGGAGTGGGGGGACCGACCGCTATGGCTACACCTTC
CAWSGGTDRYGYTF
>-|14|TRBJ2-5|TRBV6-5|TRBD2
TGTGCCAGCAGCACGGGACTAGAGCAAGAGACCCAGTACTTC
CASSTGLEQETQYF
>-|15|TRBJ1-1|TRBV28|TRBD1
TGTGCCAGCAGTTTGACAGGGTCCCTGAACACTGAAGCTTTCTTT
CASSLTGSLNTEAFF
>-|15|TRBJ1-4|TRBV30|-
TGTGCCTGGAGTGGCCTGACAGCGAGGGGTGAAAAACTGTTTTTT
CAWSGLTARGEKLFF
>-|15|TRBJ2-7|TRBV7-2|TRBD2
TGTGCCAGCAGTGTAGGGGGACTAGCTGGTGATGAGCAGTACTTC
CASSVGGLAGDEQYF
>-|17|TRBJ2-7|TRBV28|TRBD1
TGTGCCAGCAGTCTAGGGACAGGGGGCGTGGGGGTTTTCGAGCAGTACTTC
CASSLGTGGVGVFEQYF
>-|16|TRBJ2-3|TRBV19|TRBD1
TGTGCCAGTAGTCCCAGGGACAGCAAGCGCACAGATACGCAGTATTTT
CASSPRDSKRTDTQYF
>-|15|TRBJ2-7|TRBV9|-
TGTGCCAGCAGCGTAGGGGCAGGGAGCTCCTACGAGCAGTACTTC
CASSVGAGSSYEQYF
>-|15|TRBJ2-1|TRBV27|-
TGTGCCAGCAGTGCGACTAGAACAGCCTACAATGAGCAGTTCTTC
CASSATRTAYNEQFF
>once|16|TRBJ2-3|TRBV10-3|-
TGTGCCATCAGTGAAGGTTATGGCGGGACCACCGATACGCAGTATTTT
CAISEGYGGTTDTQYF
>-|14|TRBJ2-7|TRBV4-2|-
TGTGCCAGCAGCCGCGAAGCAGCTCCCTACGAGCAGTACTTC
CASSREAAPYEQYF
>-|15|TRBJ2-7|TRBV7-9|TRBD1
TGTGCCAGCAGCCCGTCGGGACAGGGGTCCTACGAGCAGTACTTC
CASSPSGQGSYEQYF
>-|15|TRBJ2-1|TRBV19|TRBD2
TGTGCCAGTAGTATAGGACTAGCGGGCCACAATGAGCAGTTCTTC
CASSIGLAGHNEQFF
>-|11|TRBJ2-1|TRBV11-3|-
TGTGCCAGCCGGGGGCAGGATGAGCAGTTCTTC
CASRGQDEQFF
>-|13|TRBJ2-3|TRBV29-1|-
TGCAGCGTTGCCGGGAGTAGCACAGATACGCAGTATTTT
CSVAGSSTDTQYF
>-|15|TRBJ1-2|TRBV7-3|TRBD1
TGTGCCAGCAGCTTACAGGGGGCGAGTGCAAGTGGCTACACCTTC
CASSLQGASASGYTF
>-|12|TRBJ2-1|TRBV7-9|-
TGTGCCAGCAGCAGAGGGAATAATGAGCAGTTCTTC
CASSRGNNEQFF
>-|18|TRBJ2-1|TRBV12-5|-
TGTGCTAGTGGTTTGGTCCCCTCCGGGGGGCTGTCCTACAATGAGCAGTTCTTC
CASGLVPSGGLSYNEQFF
>-|13|TRBJ2-1|TRBV28|-
TGTGCCAGCAGTTTATGGGGGCAAAATGAGCAGTTCTTC
CASSLWGQNEQFF
>-|14|TRBJ2-1|TRBV6-6|-
TGTGCCAGCAGTTACTGGGCAGGCGCCAATGAGCAGTTCTTC
CASSYWAGANEQFF
>once|16|TRBJ2-1|TRBV6-6|TRBD2
TGTGCCAGCAGTTACTCTGGACTAGCGGTGGGAGCCGAGCAGTTCTTC
CASSYSGLAVGAEQFF
>-|15|TRBJ2-5|TRBV29-1|TRBD2
TGCAGCGTTGAAGCCGCACTAGCGGTTCAAGAGACCCAGTACTTC
CSVEAALAVQETQYF